Given below is one T cell receptor beta chain in context. This specimen belongs to a study of blood T cell repertoires in COVID-19. Across the whole study: Acute and convalescent COVID-19 samples came from the United States, Italy and Spain. The cDNA or gDNA used as material had been derived from T cells, B-cell-depleted T cells, or PBMCs.

J lost 6 bases, V lost 5 bases, and 5 bases had no gene match. Germline lookup yields CDR1 MNHEY and CDR2 SVGEGT. CDR3 length equals 14 residues. How the authors handled the data: By means of reference gene primer amplification, nucleated cell counts were estimated. Sequencing used immunoSEQ multiplex PCR; TCRdb keeps in-frame clones, though not all of them. The V and J calls and clone size are taken from that table; D and trimming were inferred from the DNA. The table shows just over 150,000 clones, with 70% to 85% occurring only once. The sequence came from a woman of 80 years or more with acute or convalescent COVID-19. The sequencing sample was made of peripheral blood. This chain joins TRBV6-2 or TRBV6-3 and TRBJ2-5, with 11 positions matching TRBD1. The CDR3 coding sequence is TGTGCCAGCAGTCCCGGGACAGGGGGACAGACCCAGTACTTC. Its translation: CASSPGTGGQTQYF.